The TCR beta chain described here comes from a study of control samples from healthy donors and cancer patients. The CDR3 covers 15 residues. V was shortened by 5 bases and J by 2 bases, with 15 bases between the two germline ends. The germline V gene encodes CDR1 SEHNR and CDR2 FQNEAQ (reference sequence). Produced via immunoSEQ multiplex PCR; TCRdb's table is partial and in-frame only. The repertoire includes 15,000 to 20,000 clones, about 86% of them detected once, and under 14% sits in the top ten. This sequence joins TRBV7-9 and TRBJ1-2; D not resolved. This TCR was recovered from a woman in her 70s with colorectal cancer. The sequencing sample was made of PBMCs. CDR3 loop: CASSPDILGNYGYTF. The CDR3 DNA sequence: TGTGCCAGCAGCCCTGACATATTGGGGAACTATGGCTACACCTTC.